This TCR beta chain was identified in a study of blood T cells in healthy people across ages (dated by TCRdb to between 2014 and 2017). Context from the whole study: In model experiments, roughly one uniquely barcoded TCR beta cDNA molecule per two T cells was captured by template switching. For two donors (one aged 18 to 30 and one aged 80 or older), the study analyzed two additional independent replicas of 1 million unique cDNA reads from the same blood draw. The donors were divided into four age groups: young (average about 15 years), middle-aged (approximately 39), aged (around 59) and long-lived (82). To avoid experimental bias, donors of different ages were spread randomly across the sequencing lanes. The study measured age-related changes in TCR beta repertoire diversity using deep sequencing normalized with unique cDNA molecular identifiers. Here is what the overall study found, with its caveats: Observed TCR beta diversity correlated strongly with the percentage of naive T cells measured by flow cytometry. Because the CMV infection status of the donors was unknown, age-related changes in expanded clonotypes may potentially have been confounded. Conclusive comparison of naive and antigen-experienced compartments was prevented by the profiling of bulk unsorted PBMCs. Observed TCR beta diversity per million T cells fell roughly linearly with age, and a significant reduction was already apparent by age about 43. Total diversity estimates from one million sequenced T cells were considered lower bounds and underestimates. Compared with the aged group, the long-lived group had more naive CD4+ T cells, fewer expanded clones and increased TCR diversity, suggesting age selection.

This clonotype came up a few times. The antigen it binds to is not known. Nothing much larger sits one base from this clone, and base qualities are not available. The donors were roughly 40 Caucasian individuals from Russia, aged roughly 6 to 100 years, who were systemically healthy. Each donor gave ten milliliters of peripheral blood, drawn into EDTA-treated Vacutainer tubes. Ficoll-Paque density-gradient centrifugation was used to isolate PBMCs, with at least 7 million per sample. Total RNA was extracted from PBMCs with Trizol reagent, with at least 6 micrograms obtained per sample. Naive CD45RAhigh/CD27high T cell percentages were measured by flow cytometry on a PBMC aliquot from every donor. CDR1 and CDR2 were assigned from the germline V gene as ENHRY and SYGVKD. From V the trimming removes 7 bases and from J it removes 3 bases, while the gene matches leave 4 bases of the junction unaccounted for. From its cysteine to its phenylalanine, the CDR3 spans 13 amino acids. This entry keeps only the CDR3 DNA: 39 bases, framed from base 1.

Libraries were prepared through 5' RACE. Sequencing relied on an Illumina HiSeq 2500. The second PCR ran for about 7 to 11 cycles and used a J-beta primer mix along with a sample-barcoded 5' primer. A template-switch 5' adaptor carrying 12 random nucleotides introduced a unique molecular identifier onto each TCR beta cDNA molecule. At least 2.5 million CDR3-containing paired-end reads were obtained from each sample. First-strand cDNA was synthesized from all RNA with the Mint cDNA synthesis kit, primed by a TRBC-specific oligonucleotide. Following uracil-DNA glycosylase treatment, a first 18-cycle PCR with universal primers M1SS and BC2_uni_R was performed on all cDNA. In the original analysis: For normalization, 1 million high-quality reads were randomly selected from each sample, with every read carrying a distinct molecular identifier. Reads sharing molecular identifiers were discarded rather than binned into consensus sequences. MiTCR, run with a Q25 quality threshold and the strictest error-elimination algorithm, handled CDR3 identification, clonotype clustering and error correction. Lower-bound total TCR beta diversity was estimated with a nonparametric unseen species model using Euler transformation. Starting from the raw public reads, TCRdb applied fastp trimming at Q25, assembled clones with MiXCR and retained in-frame beta chains. Rows merge per CDR3 protein into single entries with the most common DNA and genes. TCRdb's processing, not the study's, gives the V and J calls here. The sample table holds about 900,000 distinct CDR3 sequences, of which 55% to 65% were seen once. The top ten clones comprise 25% to 35% of the sample.

This receptor chain uses TRBV10-3 and TRBJ2-3; 7 bases in the junction line up with TRBD2. This clonotype was obtained from a man aged 25 to 40 in good health. What was sequenced was blood. The CDR3 corresponds to CAITLAATDTQYF. DNA sequence: TGTGCCATCACGCTAGCGGCAACAGATACGCAGTATTTT.